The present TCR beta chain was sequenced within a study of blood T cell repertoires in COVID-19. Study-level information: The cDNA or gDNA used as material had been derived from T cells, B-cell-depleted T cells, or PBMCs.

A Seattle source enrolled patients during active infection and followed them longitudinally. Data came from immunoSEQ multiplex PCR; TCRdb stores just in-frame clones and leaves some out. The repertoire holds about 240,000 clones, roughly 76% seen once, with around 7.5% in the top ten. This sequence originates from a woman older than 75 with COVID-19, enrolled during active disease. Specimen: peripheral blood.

The CDR3 here is CASSPGTGGFTDTQYF. The CDR3 bases are TGTGCCAGCTCACCCGGGACAGGGGGCTTCACAGATACGCAGTATTTT. The chain recombines TRBV18 with TRBJ2-3; 12 nucleotides match TRBD1. Germline V gene sequence: CDR1 KGHSH, CDR2 LQKENI. The CDR3 totals 16 residues. Trimming took 3 bases from V and 2 from J; bases not matched to a gene: 3.